These T cell receptor beta chains were read from a single sample in a study of immune cell composition in non-small cell lung cancer. Clones were read by immunoSEQ multiplex PCR, and TCRdb kept only the in-frame ones, dropping some. The repertoire holds about 2,500 clones, with approximately 80% as singletons. The sequenced material came from non-adjacent lung tissue. The receptors shown here come from a human donor with non-small cell lung cancer. The CDR3 runs from the conserved cysteine through the conserved F or W. A D gene is named only where the DNA matches it firmly. Size is stated for part of the rows, as once, few or many counts, or as a class when the clone is expanded.

clone_size j_call v_call d_call cdr3_aa cdr3_nt
NA TRBJ2-1 TRBV6-5 TRBD2 CASSPQSGGYNEQFF TGTGCCAGCAGTCCTCAGAGCGGGGGGTACAATGAGCAGTTCTTC
NA TRBJ1-2 TRBV5-4 TRBD1 CASSLWGQAYGYTF TGTGCCAGCAGCTTGTGGGGACAGGCCTATGGCTACACCTTC
few TRBJ1-5 TRBV6-6 NA CASRLSDSSNQPQHF TGTGCCAGCAGGCTATCCGACAGCAGCAATCAGCCCCAGCATTTT
once TRBJ2-3 TRBV6-1 NA CASSAPTGHAGTDTQYF TGTGCCAGCAGTGCCCCGACAGGTCATGCTGGCACAGATACGCAGTATTTT
NA TRBJ2-5 TRBV2 NA CASSGTPGRTQYF TGTGCCAGCAGTGGGACACCAGGGCGGACCCAGTACTTC
NA TRBJ1-1 TRBV15 NA CATSREGGTEAFF TGTGCCACCAGCAGAGAGGGGGGTACTGAAGCTTTCTTT
NA TRBJ2-1 TRBV13 TRBD2 CASSPGLAGRSSYNEQFF TGTGCCAGCAGCCCGGGACTAGCGGGGCGTAGCTCCTACAATGAGCAGTTCTTC
NA TRBJ2-1 TRBV9 TRBD2 CASSGSSSGRAPEQFF TGTGCCAGCAGCGGATCCTCTAGCGGGAGGGCCCCTGAGCAGTTCTTC
NA TRBJ1-6 TRBV27 NA CASSGSYNSPLHF TGTGCCAGCAGCGGTTCCTATAATTCACCCCTCCACTTT
NA TRBJ1-2 TRBV4-2 TRBD1 CASSPGTPGTANYGYTF TGTGCCAGCAGCCCTGGGACCCCCGGGACAGCGAACTATGGCTACACCTTC
NA TRBJ1-2 TRBV7-4 NA CASSVVGREGGYTF TGTGCCAGCAGCGTAGTTGGCAGGGAGGGCGGCTACACCTTC
NA TRBJ2-1 TRBV7-9 TRBD1 CASSTGQGRSNEQFF TGTGCCAGCAGCACCGGACAGGGGCGGTCGAATGAGCAGTTCTTC
NA TRBJ2-2 TRBV7-2 NA CASTSGNTGELFF TGTGCCAGCACAAGCGGGAACACCGGGGAGCTGTTTTTT
NA TRBJ1-5 TRBV28 TRBD1 CASSLSGDRVLPQHF TGTGCCAGCAGTTTATCGGGGGACAGGGTTCTGCCCCAGCATTTT
NA TRBJ1-2 TRBV6-1 NA CASSLIVGDGYTF TGTGCCAGCAGTTTAATCGTCGGGGATGGCTACACCTTC
few TRBJ2-2 TRBV12-5 NA CASGTVGTGELFF TGTGCTAGTGGGACTGTCGGTACCGGGGAGCTGTTTTTT
NA TRBJ2-2 TRBV5-1 NA CASSPDTYTGELFF TGCGCCAGCAGCCCGGACACTTACACCGGGGAGCTGTTTTTT
NA TRBJ2-3 TRBV7-9 NA CASSHGLEADTQYF TGTGCCAGCAGCCACGGACTCGAGGCAGATACGCAGTATTTT
NA TRBJ2-6 TRBV2 NA CASSEQGSGANVLTF TGTGCCAGCAGCGAACAGGGCTCTGGGGCCAACGTCCTGACTTTC
NA TRBJ2-2 TRBV4-1 TRBD2 CASSQTSGRRSGELFF TGCGCCAGCAGCCAAACTAGCGGGAGAAGAAGCGGGGAGCTGTTTTTT
NA TRBJ1-1 TRBV6-1 NA CASSEARRTEAFF TGTGCCAGCAGTGAAGCTAGGCGGACTGAAGCTTTCTTT
NA TRBJ1-2 TRBV19 TRBD1 CASNNIRVDRGHTF TGTGCCAGTAATAACATAAGGGTGGACAGGGGGCACACCTTC
NA TRBJ1-1 TRBV5-6 NA CASTQYSFTEAFF TGTGCCAGCACCCAATACAGTTTCACTGAAGCTTTCTTT
NA TRBJ2-5 TRBV28 NA CASSLQGQETQYF TGTGCCAGCAGTTTACAGGGACAAGAGACCCAGTACTTC
NA TRBJ2-1 TRBV5-1 NA CASSPRAYNEQFF TGCGCCAGCAGCCCCCGGGCCTACAATGAGCAGTTCTTC
NA TRBJ1-5 TRBV6-1 TRBD1 CASSEVEGGDQPQHF TGTGCCAGCAGTGAAGTAGAAGGGGGCGATCAGCCCCAGCATTTT
NA TRBJ1-5 TRBV6-1 TRBD1 CASSGGQARQPQHF TGTGCCAGCAGTGGAGGACAGGCTAGGCAGCCCCAGCATTTT
NA TRBJ1-2 TRBV10-3 NA CAIYAEIYGYTF TGTGCCATCTACGCGGAGATCTATGGCTACACCTTC
NA TRBJ2-7 TRBV19 NA CASSIGNFGSYEQYF TGTGCCAGTAGTATAGGAAATTTCGGCTCCTACGAGCAGTACTTC
NA TRBJ1-5 TRBV18 NA CASSPTGDNQPQHF TGTGCCAGCTCACCGACAGGTGACAATCAGCCCCAGCATTTT
NA TRBJ1-4 TRBV6-6 NA CASSTHLRVGNEKLFF TGTGCCAGCAGTACACATTTGAGGGTGGGTAATGAAAAACTGTTTTTT
NA TRBJ1-1 TRBV27 NA CASSWGGRTNTEAFF TGTGCCAGCAGTTGGGGGGGACGGACCAACACTGAAGCTTTCTTT
NA TRBJ2-6 TRBV6-6 TRBD1 CASSYSTGVGANVLTF TGTGCCAGCAGTTACTCGACAGGGGTCGGGGCCAACGTCCTGACTTTC
once TRBJ1-2 TRBV7-9 NA CASSLVGVNYGYTF TGTGCCAGCAGCTTAGTAGGGGTTAACTATGGCTACACCTTC
NA TRBJ1-1 TRBV10-2 NA CASTGGVGKTEAFF TGCGCCAGCACCGGGGGGGTGGGTAAGACTGAAGCTTTCTTT
NA TRBJ2-5 TRBV27 NA CASSRQGEETQYF TGTGCCAGCAGCCGTCAGGGCGAAGAGACCCAGTACTTC
NA TRBJ2-5 TRBV5-5 NA CASSQTSEETQYF TGTGCCAGCAGCCAGACTAGTGAAGAGACCCAGTACTTC
NA TRBJ1-3 TRBV5-1 NA CASSLTGSSGNTIYF TGCGCCAGCAGCTTGACGGGGAGCTCTGGAAACACCATATATTTT
NA TRBJ2-1 TRBV7-9 NA CASSREFGNEQFF TGTGCCAGCAGTCGGGAGTTCGGCAATGAGCAGTTCTTC
NA TRBJ2-5 TRBV30 NA CAWTLQETQYF TGTGCCTGGACACTCCAAGAGACCCAGTACTTC
NA TRBJ2-2 TRBV21-1 NA CASSRSRGSTGELFF TGTGCCAGCAGCAGGTCGAGGGGGTCGACCGGGGAGCTGTTTTTT
NA TRBJ2-7 TRBV20-1 TRBD1 CSASQGVGQYF TGCAGTGCTAGTCAGGGGGTTGGGCAGTACTTC
NA TRBJ1-4 TRBV7-9 TRBD1 CASSPDRINEKLFF TGTGCCAGCAGCCCGGACAGGATTAATGAAAAACTGTTTTTT
NA TRBJ1-2 TRBV13 NA CASRPLDRFNYGYTF TGTGCCAGCAGACCCCTGGACAGATTTAACTATGGCTACACCTTC
NA TRBJ1-2 TRBV12-5 TRBD1 CASGLGNKGGEGYGYTF TGTGCTAGTGGTTTGGGAAATAAAGGGGGCGAGGGCTATGGCTACACCTTC